The 9 T cell receptor beta chains below come from one sample, sequenced in a study of blood T cell repertoires in COVID-19. Profiled with immunoSEQ multiplex PCR; TCRdb holds only in-frame clones, not every one. The table has approximately 79,000 clones, 75% to 85% seen once. The sample was peripheral blood. The receptors stem from a woman aged 45 to 65 with acute or convalescent COVID-19.

This chain joins TRBV2 and TRBJ2-1; 10 bases agree with TRBD2. Per the germline V gene, CDR1 is SNHLY and CDR2 is FYNNEI. The CDR3 runs to 15 residues. After removal of 8 bases from V and 7 bases from J, the junction contained 11 bases not matched to a gene. The CDR3 DNA reads TGTGCCAGCGTAAGATGGACTAGCGGATCAAATGAGCAGTTCTTC. Amino acids: CASVRWTSGSNEQFF.

The V and J genes are TRBV5-4 and TRBJ1-6; the D is unclear. The CDR3 covers 14 residues. With 4 bases removed from V and 6 bases from J, the gap between germline ends came to 11 bases. The germline gives CDR1 SGHNT, CDR2 YYREEE (reference sequence). CDR3 protein: CASSVRGSNSPLHF. The DNA of the CDR3 is TGTGCCAGCAGCGTGCGAGGGTCTAATTCACCCCTCCACTTT.

The genes are TRBV10-2 and TRBJ1-1; D unresolved. The CDR3 consists of 14 residues. Germline CDR1 WSHSY, CDR2 SAAADI. Trimming cost V 6 bases and J 5 bases, with 16 bases left between them. CDR3 DNA: TGCGCCAGCAGAAAGGCAGGAGGTGCGACTGAAGCTTTCTTT. This codes for CASRKAGGATEAFF.

DNA of the CDR3: TGTGCCAGCAGTTTATTCCACGGGGAGACCCAGTACTTC. Translating it yields CASSLFHGETQYF. The chain has TRBV28 and TRBJ2-5; no clear D gene. The CDR3 covers 13 residues. V lost 1 base, J lost 5 bases, and 8 bases lay in between. Germline CDR1 reads MDHEN; CDR2 reads SYDVKM. Full variable domain (outside the CDR3, taken from reference TRBV28 and TRBJ2-5): DVKVTQSSRYLVKRTGEKVFLECVQDMDHENMFWYRQDPGLGLRLIYFSYDVKMKEKGDIPEGYSVSREKKERFSLILESASTNQTSMYLCASSLFHGETQYFGPGTRLLVL.

V usage is TRBV4-1 and J usage is TRBJ2-2; tentative D call: TRBD2 (6 bases). Trimming left V 3 bases short and J 9 bases short, with 14 bases between. Looked up from germline, CDR1 is MGHRA and CDR2 is YSYEKL. CDR3 size: 14 residues. The CDR3 DNA reads TGCGCCAGCAGCCAGAATAGCGGTACCAGGGAGCTGTTTTTT. Translation: CASSQNSGTRELFF.

This chain joins TRBV6-5 and TRBJ1-2; 9 nucleotides match TRBD1. From germline, CDR1 is MNHEY and CDR2 SVGAGI. The CDR3 length is 15 residues. The V and J ends lost 6 bases and 2 bases, in that order; junction bases with no gene match: 7. CDR3 amino acids: CASSKRGTGNYGYTF. The CDR3 nucleotides read TGTGCCAGCAGCAAACGCGGGACAGGGAACTATGGCTACACCTTC.

The chain has TRBV5-4 and TRBJ2-5; D remains ambiguous. The V end was cut by 9 bases, the J end by 0 bases, with 12 bases between. In germline, CDR1 is SGHNT, CDR2 YYREEE (reference sequence). The CDR3 is made up of 13 amino acids. DNA of the CDR3: TGTGCCACCTCCAGGATATACCAAGAGACCCAGTACTTC. Amino acids: CATSRIYQETQYF.

This clone has just one count. The chain has TRBV5-1 and TRBJ2-2; 10 nucleotides line up with TRBD2. This CDR3 is built from 14 residues. V shed 7 bases and J 6 bases; nucleotides not matched to a gene: 6. The germline V gene has CDR1 SGHRS and CDR2 YFSETQ. CDR3 nucleotide sequence: TGCGCCAGCCGGGCTAGCGGGAGTTCCGGGGAGCTGTTTTTT. Protein: CASRASGSSGELFF.

The J gene is TRBJ2-5, the V gene TRBV19, with a possible D match to TRBD2 (5 bases). V was pared by 6 bases and J by 7 bases, with 15 bases between. Germline CDR1 and CDR2: LNHDA and SQIVND (reference sequence). The CDR3 contains 13 residues. CDR3 sequence: CASRLKTRGTQYF. CDR3 coding DNA: TGTGCCAGTAGACTAAAGACCCGGGGGACCCAGTACTTC.